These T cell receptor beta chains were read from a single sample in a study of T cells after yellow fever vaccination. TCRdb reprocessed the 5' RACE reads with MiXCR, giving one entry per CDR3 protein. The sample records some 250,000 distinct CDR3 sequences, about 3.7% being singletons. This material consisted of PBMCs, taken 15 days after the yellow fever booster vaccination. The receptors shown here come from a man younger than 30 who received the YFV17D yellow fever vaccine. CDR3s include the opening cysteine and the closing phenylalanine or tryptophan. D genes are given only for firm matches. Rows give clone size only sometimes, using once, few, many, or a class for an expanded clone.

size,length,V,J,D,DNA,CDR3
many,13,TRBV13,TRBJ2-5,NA,TGTGCCAGCAGCTCCCGACAGCGAGAGACCCAGTACTTC,CASSSRQRETQYF
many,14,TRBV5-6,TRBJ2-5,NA,TGTGCCAGCAGCGGCCTTGAAGGCTCGGGGACCCAGTACTTC,CASSGLEGSGTQYF
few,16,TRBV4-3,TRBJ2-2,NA,TGCGCCAGCAGCCCCGGAGGGGGGCCCAACACCGGGGAGCTGTTTTTT,CASSPGGGPNTGELFF
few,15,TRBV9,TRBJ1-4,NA,TGTGCCAGCAGCGCCGGACAGCTGACTGCTGAGGGGCTGTTTTTT,CASSAGQLTAEGLFF
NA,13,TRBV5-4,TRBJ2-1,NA,TGTGCCAGCAGCTTTGTTACTTCCAATGAGCAGTTCTTC,CASSFVTSNEQFF
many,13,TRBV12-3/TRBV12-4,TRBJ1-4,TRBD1,TGTGCCAGCAGCCGGGACAGGGGTGAAAAACTGTTTTTT,CASSRDRGEKLFF
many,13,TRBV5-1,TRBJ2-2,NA,TGCGCCAGCTTTTCAGACTCCACCGGGGAGCTGTTTTTT,CASFSDSTGELFF
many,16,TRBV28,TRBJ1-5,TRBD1,TGTGCCACTCGACAGGGCATTTTCTATAGCAATCAGCCCCAGCATTTT,CATRQGIFYSNQPQHF
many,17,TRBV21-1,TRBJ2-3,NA,TGTGCCAGCAGCCCTCGCCCCCCAGGGGGCGAAGCAGATACGCAGTATTTT,CASSPRPPGGEADTQYF
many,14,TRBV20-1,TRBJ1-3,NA,TGCAGTGCCGCCGAGGGGCTTACTGGAAACACCATATATTTT,CSAAEGLTGNTIYF
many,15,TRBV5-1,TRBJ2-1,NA,TGCGCCAGCAGCTTGGCTTCAACAGCCTACAATGAGCAGTTCTTC,CASSLASTAYNEQFF
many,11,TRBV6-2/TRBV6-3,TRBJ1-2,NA,TGTGCCAGCGATGGCCGCCAGGGCTACACCTTC,CASDGRQGYTF
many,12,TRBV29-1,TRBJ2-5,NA,TGCAGCGTTGGGGGCCAAGCCGAGACCCAGTACTTC,CSVGGQAETQYF
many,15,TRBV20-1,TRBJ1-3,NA,TGCAGTGCTAGAGATCGGGGAAGTTGGGGAAACACCATATATTTT,CSARDRGSWGNTIYF
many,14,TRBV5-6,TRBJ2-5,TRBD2,TGTGCCAGCAGCTTCAGGGAGGGGAGAGAGACCCAGTACTTC,CASSFREGRETQYF
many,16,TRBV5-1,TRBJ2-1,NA,TGCGCCAGCAGCCCAAGTCGGGGAAGGTCCCCCAATGAGCAGTTCTTC,CASSPSRGRSPNEQFF
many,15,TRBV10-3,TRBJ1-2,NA,TGTGCCATCAGTGAGCCGGCCGGGGTGTCGGATGGCTACACCTTC,CAISEPAGVSDGYTF
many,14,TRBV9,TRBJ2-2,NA,TGTGCCAGCAGCCCAGGACAGAACACCGGGGAGCTGTTTTTT,CASSPGQNTGELFF